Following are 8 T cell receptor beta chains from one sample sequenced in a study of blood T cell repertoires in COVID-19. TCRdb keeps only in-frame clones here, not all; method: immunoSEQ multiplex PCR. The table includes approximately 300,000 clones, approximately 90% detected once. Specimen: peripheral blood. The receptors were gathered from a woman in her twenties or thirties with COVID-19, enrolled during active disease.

CDR3 protein: CASSRDYQETQYF. Here the CDR3 DNA reads TGTGCCAGCAGCCGGGACTATCAAGAGACCCAGTACTTC. This chain joins TRBV5-4 and TRBJ2-5, with 7 bases matching TRBD2. Per germline, CDR1 SGHNT and CDR2 YYREEE (reference sequence). This CDR3 spans 13 amino acids. V dropped 4 bases and J dropped 2; count of bases not matched to a gene: 2. The entire variable domain, with the rest obtained from reference TRBV5-4 and TRBJ2-5, is as follows: ETGVTQSPTHLIKTRGQQVTLRCSSQSGHNTVSWYQQALGQGPQFIFQYYREEENGRGNFPPRFSGLQFPNYSSELNVNALELDDSALYLCASSRDYQETQYFGPGTRLLVL.

The CDR3 DNA reads TGTGCCACCGGACCGGGGGGGCCAACGCATTTT. Translation gives CATGPGGPTHF. The chain carries TRBV10-3 and TRBJ1-5; TRBD1 is a possible D gene (6 bases). Trimming pared 10 bases from V and 15 bases from J, leaving 19 bases between. The CDR3 loop spans 11 amino acids. Germline V gives CDR1 ENHRY, CDR2 SYGVKD.

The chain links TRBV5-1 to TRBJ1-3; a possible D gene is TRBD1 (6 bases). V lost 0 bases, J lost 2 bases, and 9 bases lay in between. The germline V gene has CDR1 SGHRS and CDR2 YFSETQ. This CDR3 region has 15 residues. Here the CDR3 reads CASSLDRAAGNTIYF. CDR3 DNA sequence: TGCGCCAGCAGCTTGGACAGGGCTGCTGGAAACACCATATATTTT.

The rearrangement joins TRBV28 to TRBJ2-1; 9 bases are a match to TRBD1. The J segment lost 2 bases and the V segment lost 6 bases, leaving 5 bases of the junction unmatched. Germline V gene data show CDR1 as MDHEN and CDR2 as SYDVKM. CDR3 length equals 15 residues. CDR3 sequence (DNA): TGTGCCAGCAGAGAACAGGGGGCCCCCTACAATGAGCAGTTCTTC. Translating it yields CASREQGAPYNEQFF.

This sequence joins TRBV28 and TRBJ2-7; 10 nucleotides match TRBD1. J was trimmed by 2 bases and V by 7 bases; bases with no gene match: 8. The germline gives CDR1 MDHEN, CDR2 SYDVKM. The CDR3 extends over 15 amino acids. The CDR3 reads CASTLIGQGAYEQYF. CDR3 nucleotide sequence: TGTGCCAGCACCCTTATAGGACAGGGGGCCTACGAGCAGTACTTC.

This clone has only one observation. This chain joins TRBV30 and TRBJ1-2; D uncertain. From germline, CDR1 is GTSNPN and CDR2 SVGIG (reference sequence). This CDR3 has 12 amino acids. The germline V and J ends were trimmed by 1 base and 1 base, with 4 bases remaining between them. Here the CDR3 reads CAWSAGNYGYTF. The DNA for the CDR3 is TGTGCCTGGAGTGCCGGTAACTATGGCTACACCTTC.

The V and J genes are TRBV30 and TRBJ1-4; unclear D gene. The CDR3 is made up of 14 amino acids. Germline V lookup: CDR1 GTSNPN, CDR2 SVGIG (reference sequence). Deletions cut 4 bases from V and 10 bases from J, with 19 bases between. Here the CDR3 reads CAWTSGFTGGKLFF. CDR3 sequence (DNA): TGTGCCTGGACCTCCGGCTTTACCGGCGGAAAACTGTTTTTT.

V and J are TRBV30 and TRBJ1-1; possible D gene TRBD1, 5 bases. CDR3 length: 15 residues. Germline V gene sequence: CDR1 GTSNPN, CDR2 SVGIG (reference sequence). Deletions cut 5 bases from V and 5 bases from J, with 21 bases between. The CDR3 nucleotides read TGTGCCTGGGGGTGGTACAGGAAGGTTCGGACTGAAGCTTTCTTT. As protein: CAWGWYRKVRTEAFF.